These 21 T cell receptor beta chains share one sample of origin, sequenced in a study of blood T cell repertoires in COVID-19. Here immunoSEQ multiplex PCR was the method, and the copy in TCRdb shows in-frame clones only, minus some. This sample has fewer than 250,000 clones, with more than 70% found just once. The sample comprised peripheral blood. These receptors were taken from a woman in her forties or fifties with acute or convalescent COVID-19.

This clone was detected a few times. The chain is built from TRBV28 and TRBJ1-1, with TRBD1 matching 7 bases. V shed 7 bases and J 0 bases; nucleotides not matched to a gene: 5. This CDR3 comprises 14 residues. The germline CDR1 and CDR2 sequences are MDHEN and SYDVKM. CDR3 region: CASTETGMNTEAFF. DNA for the CDR3: TGTGCCAGCACCGAGACAGGGATGAACACTGAAGCTTTCTTT.

This clone has only one observation. The CDR3 sequence is CASSLSVTGELFF. The CDR3 DNA reads as TGTGCCAGCAGTTTATCAGTCACCGGGGAGCTGTTTTTT. The chain couples TRBV12-3 or TRBV12-4 to TRBJ2-2; D remains ambiguous. Trimming cost V 2 bases and J 4 bases, with 5 bases left between them. The CDR3 is 13 residues long.

The V call is TRBV11-1, the J call TRBJ1-4; 7 nucleotides line up with TRBD1. Germline CDR1 and CDR2: SGHAT and FQDESV (reference sequence). The CDR3 has 15 amino acids. The trim removed 5 bases at V and 2 bases at J, leaving 5 bases unmatched. CDR3 in amino acids: CASSTSTGTNEKLFF. CDR3 in DNA: TGTGCCAGCAGCACTTCGACAGGGACTAATGAAAAACTGTTTTTT.

The rearrangement uses TRBV5-8 and TRBJ2-3, with 10 bases fitting TRBD2. Germline-derived CDR1 and CDR2 are SGHTS and YDEGEE. J was trimmed by 8 bases and V by 0 bases; bases with no gene match: 18. This CDR3 has 19 residues. The CDR3 DNA is TGTGCCAGCAGCTTGGGTCGGTTAACTAGCGGGATGAAGCGGGGTACGCAGTATTTT. Translated: CASSLGRLTSGMKRGTQYF.

The rearrangement joins TRBV19 to TRBJ2-7; D may be TRBD2 (5 bases). With 3 bases removed from V and 3 bases from J, the gap between germline ends came to 12 bases. This CDR3 is built from 14 residues. Germline values: CDR1 LNHDA, CDR2 SQIVND (reference sequence). The CDR3 DNA sequence: TGTGCCAGTAGTATCCGGGATCCTCTCTACGAGCAGTACTTC. The encoded protein is CASSIRDPLYEQYF.

This clone was detected only once. The chain carries TRBV3-1 (or the pseudogene TRBV3-2) and TRBJ2-5, with D possibly matching TRBD2 (5 bases). Germline V gene lookup returns CDR1 LGHDT and CDR2 YNNKEL (reference sequence). The V gene lost 3 bases and the J gene lost 5 bases, with 16 bases spanning the gap. The CDR3 spans 15 residues. The CDR3 protein is CASSHYGSRGETQYF. DNA of the CDR3: TGTGCCAGCAGCCACTACGGGTCGAGAGGGGAGACCCAGTACTTC.

The chain is built from TRBV6-4 and TRBJ1-5, with 8 bases lining up with TRBD1. Germline V CDR1 and CDR2: MRHNA, SNTAGT. J was trimmed by 3 bases and V by 8 bases; bases with no gene match: 9. CDR3 length equals 15 residues. CDR3 loop: CASPPGGLLNQPQHF. CDR3 bases: TGTGCCAGCCCCCCAGGGGGCCTCCTCAATCAGCCCCAGCATTTT.

This clone was seen a few times. CDR3 protein: CASSPTSLGTGELFF. For the CDR3, the DNA is TGTGCCAGCAGCCCTACTAGTCTGGGCACCGGGGAGCTGTTTTTT. The chain recombines TRBV11-1 with TRBJ2-2; a possible D gene is TRBD2 (5 bases). The CDR3 sequence is 15 residues long. From germline, CDR1 is SGHAT and CDR2 FQDESV (reference sequence). V lost 5 bases and J 4 bases, leaving 14 bases between the germline ends.

The rearrangement joins TRBV6-1 to TRBJ2-7; D gene unclear. Germline-derived CDR1 and CDR2 are MNHNS and SASEGT. V lost 2 bases, J lost 0 bases, and 8 bases lay in between. This CDR3 has 14 amino acids. The DNA of the CDR3 is TGTGCCAGCAGTGAACGAGAGGTCTCCTACGAGCAGTACTTC. Its protein is CASSEREVSYEQYF.

The J gene is TRBJ1-5, the V gene TRBV7-9; weak D call: TRBD1 (5 bases). The V gene's germline CDR1 is SEHNR and CDR2 FQNEAQ (reference sequence). V dropped 6 bases and J dropped 9 bases, with 15 bases sitting between them. The CDR3 has 13 amino acids. CDR3 DNA sequence: TGTGCCAGCAGTTTCGACAGCCTGGGGCCCCAGCATTTT. Encoded protein: CASSFDSLGPQHF.

The chain combines TRBV7-3 with TRBJ2-7; 11 bases line up with TRBD2. The CDR3 totals 14 residues. The V gene's germline CDR1 is SGHTA and CDR2 FQGTGA. V trimming: 5 bases; J trimming: 5 bases; junction bases outside the gene matches: 5. The CDR3 region is CASSPGLAANEQYF. The CDR3 DNA follows: TGTGCCAGCAGCCCGGGACTAGCGGCTAACGAGCAGTACTTC.

A remark on this clone: Relative to the germline gene, one junction end is altered; a read error may explain this. The rearrangement links TRBV5-1 to TRBJ1-2, with D perhaps TRBD1 (5 bases). Per germline, CDR1 SGHRS and CDR2 YFSETQ. This CDR3 comprises 13 residues. CDR3: CASSLGPRGGYTF. The CDR3 nucleotides are TGCGCCAGCAGTTTGGGACCCCGCGGAGGCTACACCTTC.

The genes are TRBV3-1 (or the pseudogene TRBV3-2) and TRBJ1-6; TRBD1 matches at 7 bases. Germline lookup yields CDR1 LGHDT and CDR2 YNNKEL (reference sequence). The J segment lost 0 bases and the V segment lost 4 bases, leaving 6 bases of the junction unmatched. The CDR3 has 17 residues. CDR3 coding DNA: TGTGCCAGCAGCCGGGACAGCCTGAGCTCCTATAATTCACCCCTCCACTTT. Translated: CASSRDSLSSYNSPLHF.

This chain connects TRBV20-1 to TRBJ2-1; possibly TRBD2 for D (5 bases). The CDR3 is made up of 9 amino acids. Germline V gives CDR1 DFQATT, CDR2 SNEGSKA (reference sequence). Trimming left V 6 bases short and J 14 bases short, with 11 bases between. The CDR3 loop reads CSADYLEFF. The CDR3 region has the DNA TGCAGTGCCGACTACTTAGAGTTCTTC.

The chain joins TRBV6-5 to TRBJ1-1, with D unclear. V was shortened by 1 base and J by 5 bases, with 14 bases between the two germline ends. CDR3 size: 15 residues. In germline, CDR1 is MNHEY, CDR2 SVGAGI. In nucleotides, the CDR3 is TGTGCCAGCAGTTACTGGGAGGGTTGGAGAACTGAAGCTTTCTTT. Amino acids: CASSYWEGWRTEAFF.

In nucleotides, the CDR3 is TGTGCCAGCAGCTTCGTTCGGACTAGGCCTTCCTACGAGCAGTACTTC. Protein: CASSFVRTRPSYEQYF. The V gene is TRBV5-6, the J gene TRBJ2-7, with 7 nucleotides matching TRBD2. Germline CDR1 is SGHDT and CDR2 is YYEEEE. CDR3 length equals 16 residues. The junction had 9 bases not matched to a gene; V was cut back by 2 bases and J by 1 base. The variable domain in full, completed from reference TRBV5-6 and TRBJ2-7, reads DAGVTQSPTHLIKTRGQQVTLRCSPKSGHDTVSWYQQALGQGPQFIFQYYEEEERQRGNFPDRFSGHQFPNYSSELNVNALLLGDSALYLCASSFVRTRPSYEQYFGPGTRLTVT.

The chain uses TRBV6-5 and TRBJ2-1; the D gene is possibly TRBD1 (6 bases). V was clipped by 6 bases and J by 10 bases, with 13 bases between them. The CDR3 contains 12 residues. Germline CDR1 MNHEY, CDR2 SVGAGI. The chain's CDR3 is CASSDRLVEQFF. The CDR3 coding sequence is TGTGCCAGCAGCGACAGGCTTGTAGAGCAGTTCTTC.

This clone was recorded a few times. The chain carries TRBV24-1 and TRBJ2-1, with 11 nucleotides matching TRBD2. Germline lookup yields CDR1 KGHDR and CDR2 SFDVKD. The CDR3 extends over 15 amino acids. The trim removed 4 bases at V and 8 bases at J, leaving 6 bases unmatched. The DNA for the CDR3 is TGTGCCACCAGTGAGGCTAGCGGGAGGTACTATGAGCAGTTCTTC. Its protein is CATSEASGRYYEQFF.

This chain uses TRBV28 with TRBJ2-1; 7 bases map to TRBD1. Unmatched junction bases numbered 10, after V lost 6 bases and J lost 8 bases. This CDR3 is built from 14 residues. CDR1 MDHEN and CDR2 SYDVKM come from the germline V gene. In DNA, the CDR3 is TGTGCCAGCAGACAACCCAACAGGGGCCATGAGCAGTTCTTC. It specifies CASRQPNRGHEQFF.

The chain couples TRBV7-6 to TRBJ2-2; D is undetermined. Deletions cut 7 bases from V and 0 bases from J, with 9 bases between. Germline assignment: CDR1 SGHVS and CDR2 FNYEAQ. This CDR3 is built from 14 residues. The CDR3 nucleotides read TGTGCCAGCAAACCTAGTACGAACACCGGGGAGCTGTTTTTT. This sequence encodes CASKPSTNTGELFF.

V gene TRBV3-1 (or the pseudogene TRBV3-2) combines with J gene TRBJ2-5; D perhaps matches TRBD1 (6 bases). The CDR3 length is 16 residues. Germline loops: CDR1 LGHDT, CDR2 YNNKEL (reference sequence). Trimming pared 3 bases from V and 0 bases from J, leaving 14 bases between. The CDR3 is CASSHPPGAYQETQYF. In DNA form, the CDR3 reads TGTGCCAGCAGCCATCCCCCAGGGGCGTACCAAGAGACCCAGTACTTC.